Following are 30 T cell receptor beta chains from one sample sequenced in a study of T cell responses to AZD1222 COVID-19 vaccine (dated by TCRdb to the early 2020s). The protocol used for the library was the immunoSEQ multiplex PCR assay. TCRdb stores this immuneACCESS table with in-frame sequences only. Part of the clones is absent; in the studies checked, under half of the shortfall reflects unresolved V genes, and no reason is known for the rest. The sample contains about 130,000 clones, about 90% of them found a single time. The ten largest clones capture under 9.5% of the sample. The sample's time point, from its label and the paper: baseline before first vaccination. This specimen was peripheral blood, taken on day 0 of AZD1222 vaccination. These receptors came from an adult in good health.

About this clone itself: A much more abundant neighbour one base away suggests this may be a read error. The same CDR3 is also encoded by other DNA sequences in this sample. The chain uses TRBV9 and TRBJ2-7, with TRBD2 identical over 9 bases. The CDR3 is 16 amino acids. Trimming took 5 bases from V and 5 from J; bases not matched to a gene: 14. Germline V CDR1 and CDR2: SGDLS, YYNGEE. The CDR3 DNA is TGTGCCAGCAGTCCGACTGATGGGTTAGCGGGAGACGAGCAGTACTTC. Its translation is CASSPTDGLAGDEQYF.

The chain combines TRBV11-2 with TRBJ2-5, with TRBD2 identical over 7 bases. V gave up 5 bases and J gave up 5 bases; unmatched junction bases: 8. Per the germline V gene, CDR1 is SGHAT and CDR2 is FQNNGV. This CDR3 is 14 amino acids long. DNA of the CDR3: TGTGCCAGCAGCCAGCGGGGAGGCCGGGAGACCCAGTACTTC. Protein: CASSQRGGRETQYF.

This rearrangement joins TRBV6-2 or TRBV6-3 to TRBJ2-7, with D perhaps matching TRBD1 (7 bases). Germline CDR1 reads MNHEY; CDR2 reads SVGEGT. The CDR3 consists of 14 residues. The germline V and J ends were trimmed by 6 bases and 5 bases, with 17 bases remaining between them. CDR3 DNA sequence: TGTGCCAGCAGCCCCCGACAGGGAGGTAACGAGCAGTACTTC. Translation gives CASSPRQGGNEQYF.

The gene calls are TRBV5-1 and TRBJ2-3, with D possibly TRBD1 on 6 matching bases. The CDR3 length is 16 residues. Germline V gene sequence: CDR1 SGHRS, CDR2 YFSETQ. Trimming stripped 4 bases from V and 2 bases from J, with 17 bases between. The CDR3 sequence is CASSPIPGQYTDTQYF. The CDR3 DNA sequence: TGCGCCAGCAGCCCCATCCCCGGACAGTACACAGATACGCAGTATTTT.

This clone was counted a few times. This chain connects TRBV5-4 to TRBJ2-5; 9 bases fit TRBD2. V lost 3 bases, J lost 1 base, and 4 bases stayed unmatched. This CDR3 region has 15 residues. CDR1 SGHNT and CDR2 YYREEE come from the germline V gene (reference sequence). The CDR3 sequence is CASSSRTSVQETQYF. CDR3 coding DNA: TGTGCCAGCAGCTCCCGGACTAGCGTCCAAGAGACCCAGTACTTC.

The chain employs TRBV4-1 and TRBJ1-6; 8 positions match TRBD1. V lost 1 base and J lost 7; bases outside the gene matches: 18. Germline values: CDR1 MGHRA, CDR2 YSYEKL. The CDR3 spans 20 residues. The CDR3 DNA is TGCGCCAGCAGCCAAGGTATTCATGGACAGGGTATTTTTAGGAATTCACCCCTCCACTTT. Its translation is CASSQGIHGQGIFRNSPLHF.

A few counts support this clone. This chain connects TRBV6-5 to TRBJ2-5, with 9 bases lining up with TRBD1. This CDR3 has 16 residues. The germline gives CDR1 MNHEY, CDR2 SVGAGI. Germline trimming cut 0 bases from V and 5 bases from J; bases unmatched to any gene: 7. For the CDR3, the DNA is TGTGCCAGCAGTTACTCGATGCGGACAGGGGTGGAGACCCAGTACTTC. Translating it yields CASSYSMRTGVETQYF.

The chain joins TRBV5-1 to TRBJ2-7, with 7 bases identical to TRBD1. The CDR3 length is 13 residues. V lost 4 bases and J lost 5; bases outside the gene matches: 6. Germline V gives CDR1 SGHRS, CDR2 YFSETQ. The CDR3 is CASSLGTVNEQYF. The CDR3 DNA reads as TGCGCCAGCAGCCTTGGGACAGTCAACGAGCAGTACTTC. The full variable domain, its missing parts supplied by reference TRBV5-1 and TRBJ2-7, is KAGVTQTPRYLIKTRGQQVTLSCSPISGHRSVSWYQQTPGQGLQFLFEYFSETQRNKGNFPGRFSGRQFSNSRSEMNVSTLELGDSALYLCASSLGTVNEQYFGPGTRLTVT.

This chain joins TRBV5-8 and TRBJ1-1; D call uncertain. The CDR3 runs to 13 residues. Germline V gene lookup returns CDR1 SGHTS and CDR2 YDEGEE. V was clipped by 2 bases and J by 0 bases, with 5 bases between them. DNA for the CDR3: TGTGCCAGCAGCTTCCAATTGAACACTGAAGCTTTCTTT. Its protein product is CASSFQLNTEAFF.

The V call is TRBV13, the J call TRBJ2-2; D might be TRBD1 (5 bases). V was clipped by 0 bases and J by 6 bases, with 11 bases between them. The CDR3 has 15 amino acids. In germline, CDR1 is PRHDT, CDR2 FYEKMQ (reference sequence). CDR3 nucleotide sequence: TGTGCCAGCAGCTTAGGCCACGGCAGGGCCGGGGAGCTGTTTTTT. Translating it yields CASSLGHGRAGELFF.

The J gene is TRBJ1-5, the V gene TRBV7-6; 7 nucleotides align to TRBD1. J was trimmed by 10 bases and V by 5 bases; bases with no gene match: 17. Looked up from germline, CDR1 is SGHVS and CDR2 is FNYEAQ. CDR3 length equals 16 residues. CDR3 sequence: CASSRGGAGTEHPQHF. The CDR3 DNA is TGTGCCAGCAGCCGCGGGGGGGCCGGGACAGAACATCCCCAGCATTTT.

The chain carries TRBV5-1 and TRBJ1-1; 7 bases are shared with TRBD1. Trimming cost V 3 bases and J 1 base; bases outside gene matches: 9. The V gene's germline CDR1 is SGHRS and CDR2 YFSETQ. The CDR3 runs 16 residues. CDR3 residues: CASSSAWTGQNTEAFF. For the CDR3, the DNA is TGCGCCAGCAGCTCCGCCTGGACAGGCCAGAACACTGAAGCTTTCTTT.

This chain connects TRBV25-1 to TRBJ2-5; 9 nucleotides line up with TRBD2. The V segment lost 8 bases and the J segment 4 bases; nucleotides outside the gene matches: 8. CDR3 size: 14 residues. Germline CDR1 is MGHDK and CDR2 is SYGVNS. CDR3 region: CASSRGLALETQYF. CDR3 bases: TGTGCCAGCTCAAGGGGACTAGCACTAGAGACCCAGTACTTC.

The chain combines TRBV6-6 with TRBJ2-7, with a tentative D call TRBD1 (6 bases). V was shortened by 7 bases and J by 4 bases, with 17 bases between the two germline ends. Germline values: CDR1 MNHNY, CDR2 SVGAGI (reference sequence). CDR3 length: 14 amino acids. Written as DNA, the CDR3 is TGTGCCAGCACCTCCCAGGGGATTTCTTACGAGCAGTACTTC. This gives the protein CASTSQGISYEQYF.

The CDR3 DNA follows: TGTGCCAGCTCACCACCAGGGGCAAACTATGGCTACACCTTC. Translation: CASSPPGANYGYTF. V gene TRBV18 combines with J gene TRBJ1-2; a possible D gene is TRBD1 (5 bases). V gave up 0 bases and J gave up 2 bases, with 7 bases separating them. The CDR3 is 14 amino acids. The germline CDR1 and CDR2 sequences are KGHSH and LQKENI. Combining the CDR3 with reference TRBV18 and TRBJ1-2 gives the whole variable domain NAGVMQNPRHLVRRRGQEARLRCSPMKGHSHVYWYRQLPEEGLKFMVYLQKENIIDESGMPKERFSAEFPKEGPSILRIQQVVRGDSAAYFCASSPPGANYGYTFGSGTRLTVV.

J is TRBJ1-1 and V is TRBV11-3; 8 bases are shared with TRBD1. J was trimmed by 1 base and V by 3 bases; bases with no gene match: 1. The CDR3 sequence is 14 residues long. Germline CDR1 and CDR2: SGHNT and YENEEA. The CDR3 protein is CASSFGTGNTEAFF. The DNA of the CDR3 is TGTGCCAGCAGCTTCGGGACAGGGAACACTGAAGCTTTCTTT. Together with reference TRBV11-3 and TRBJ1-1, the CDR3 gives the full variable domain: EAGVVQSPRYKIIEKKQPVAFWCNPISGHNTLYWYLQNLGQGPELLIRYENEEAVDDSQLPKDRFSAERLKGVDSTLKIQPAELGDSAVYLCASSFGTGNTEAFFGQGTRLTVV.

CDR3 nucleotides: TGTGCCAGCAGTTACCCGACTAGCGGGGGGTGGAACCAAGAGACCCAGTACTTC. Translation: CASSYPTSGGWNQETQYF. This chain uses TRBV6-2 or TRBV6-3 with TRBJ2-5, with TRBD2 matching 13 bases. In germline, CDR1 is MNHEY, CDR2 SVGEGT. V lost 2 bases and J lost 0; bases outside the gene matches: 6. This CDR3 region has 18 residues.

The chain uses TRBV5-4 and TRBJ2-1; the match to TRBD2 covers 9 bases. CDR3 length equals 16 residues. From germline, CDR1 is SGHNT and CDR2 YYREEE (reference sequence). The trim removed 3 bases at V and 7 bases at J, leaving 11 bases unmatched. CDR3 DNA sequence: TGTGCCAGCAGCTCTTTCGGTCTAGCGGGACTTAATGAGCAGTTCTTC. Translated, it gives CASSSFGLAGLNEQFF. Filled out from reference TRBV5-4 and TRBJ2-1, the complete variable domain reads ETGVTQSPTHLIKTRGQQVTLRCSSQSGHNTVSWYQQALGQGPQFIFQYYREEENGRGNFPPRFSGLQFPNYSSELNVNALELDDSALYLCASSSFGLAGLNEQFFGPGTRLTVL.

The CDR3 bases are TGCGCCAGCAGTGAGGCGGACAGGTACACTGAAGCTTTCTTT. It yields the protein CASSEADRYTEAFF. The chain recombines TRBV10-1 with TRBJ1-1; TRBD1 aligns across 7 bases. The CDR3 has 14 amino acids. Germline assignment: CDR1 WNHNN and CDR2 SYGVQD (reference sequence). V gave up 2 bases and J gave up 3 bases; unmatched junction bases: 3.

V and J are TRBV27 and TRBJ2-7; 16 bases fit TRBD2. V lost 0 bases, J lost 2 bases, and 4 bases stayed unmatched. Germline-derived CDR1 and CDR2 are MNHEY and SMNVEV (reference sequence). This CDR3 spans 18 amino acids. The CDR3 spells CASSLSGLAGGSAYEQYF. In DNA form, the CDR3 reads TGTGCCAGCAGTTTATCGGGACTAGCGGGGGGGTCTGCCTACGAGCAGTACTTC.

The rearrangement joins TRBV28 to TRBJ2-7; D is uncertain. Germline assignment: CDR1 MDHEN and CDR2 SYDVKM. The CDR3 has 12 residues. This CDR3 reads CACFESAYEQYF. For the CDR3, the DNA is TGTGCTTGTTTTGAGAGCGCCTACGAGCAGTACTTC.

The V call is TRBV19, the J call TRBJ1-5; D call uncertain. Germline V gene data show CDR1 as LNHDA and CDR2 as SQIVND (reference sequence). Trimming took off 4 bases at V and 0 bases at J, with 7 bases between the two ends. This CDR3 region has 14 residues. The CDR3 reads CASSRPNSNQPQHF. The CDR3, as DNA: TGTGCCAGTAGTAGACCGAATAGCAATCAGCCCCAGCATTTT. Using reference TRBV19 and TRBJ1-5 for the parts outside the CDR3, the full variable domain is DGGITQSPKYLFRKEGQNVTLSCEQNLNHDAMYWYRQDPGQGLRLIYYSQIVNDFQKGDIAEGYSVSREKKESFPLTVTSAQKNPTAFYLCASSRPNSNQPQHFGDGTRLSIL.

The CDR3 loop is CASSESTDTQYF. The CDR3 DNA sequence: TGCGCCAGCAGTGAGAGCACAGATACGCAGTATTTT. This chain uses TRBV10-1 with TRBJ2-3, with no clear D. The CDR3 is 12 residues long. The germline CDR1 and CDR2 sequences are WNHNN and SYGVQD (reference sequence). V lost 2 bases to trimming and J lost 0 bases, with 0 bases between them.

V usage is TRBV27 and J usage is TRBJ1-5, with unresolved D. Trimming removed 7 bases at V and 0 bases at J, with 19 bases between. The CDR3 extends over 17 amino acids. Germline V lookup: CDR1 MNHEY, CDR2 SMNVEV (reference sequence). The CDR3, as DNA: TGTGCCAGCACCTCCCTAGGGCAGCTATATAGCAATCAGCCCCAGCATTTT. Translating gives CASTSLGQLYSNQPQHF.

The chain is built from TRBV6-4 and TRBJ2-5, with D possibly TRBD2 on 5 matching bases. CDR1 MRHNA and CDR2 SNTAGT come from the germline V gene. Trimming took off 3 bases at V and 7 bases at J, with 15 bases between the two ends. The CDR3 has 14 residues. CDR3 amino acids: CASSEDSVSGTQYF. The CDR3 bases are TGTGCCAGCAGTGAGGATTCTGTGAGCGGGACCCAGTACTTC.

The count of this clone is one. The rearrangement links TRBV5-8 to TRBJ2-6, with D unclear. Germline V gene data show CDR1 as SGHTS and CDR2 as YDEGEE. The CDR3 extends over 14 amino acids. The V end was cut by 4 bases, the J end by 4 bases, with 9 bases between. The CDR3 region has the DNA TGTGCCAGCAGCCTAATGAGGGGGGCCAACGTCCTGACTTTC. Amino acids: CASSLMRGANVLTF.

The chain uses TRBV6-2 or TRBV6-3 and TRBJ1-2, with D tentatively TRBD1 (6 bases). V was shortened by 2 bases and J by 4 bases, with 11 bases between the two germline ends. CDR3 size: 14 residues. From germline, CDR1 is MNHEY and CDR2 SVGEGT. The DNA for the CDR3 is TGTGCCAGCAGTTACCCCCCCAGGGGCTATGGCTACACCTTC. It is translated as CASSYPPRGYGYTF.

The sample holds one count of this clone. This chain links TRBV5-1 with TRBJ1-2; 7 bases map to TRBD1. The length of the CDR3 is 14 residues. Unmatched junction bases numbered 7, after V lost 0 bases and J lost 8 bases. Germline V gene lookup returns CDR1 SGHRS and CDR2 YFSETQ. CDR3: CASSLEQGYMGYTF. In DNA form, the CDR3 reads TGCGCCAGCAGCTTGGAACAGGGGTATATGGGCTACACCTTC.

The V and J genes are TRBV3-1 (or the pseudogene TRBV3-2) and TRBJ1-1; the D gene is possibly TRBD1 (6 bases). The V and J ends lost 7 bases and 0 bases respectively, with 18 bases between them. CDR1 is LGHDT and CDR2 is YNNKEL in the germline V gene (reference sequence). The CDR3 sequence is 16 residues long. The CDR3 spells CASTHRAGALNTEAFF. As DNA, the CDR3 is TGTGCCAGCACACACAGGGCAGGGGCACTGAACACTGAAGCTTTCTTT.

The chain uses TRBV29-1 and TRBJ1-2; maybe TRBD1 (6 bases). This CDR3 has 12 residues. Per germline, CDR1 SQVTM and CDR2 ANQGSEA. V shed 7 bases and J shed 1 base, with 10 bases lying between them. The DNA of the CDR3 is TGCAGCGACCGGGACAATAACTATGGCTACACCTTC. It translates to CSDRDNNYGYTF. Full variable domain (missing parts from reference TRBV29-1 and TRBJ1-2): SAVISQKPSRDICQRGTSLTIQCQVDSQVTMMFWYRQQPGQSLTLIATANQGSEATYESGFVIDKFPISRPNLTFSTLTVSNMSPEDSSIYLCSDRDNNYGYTFGSGTRLTVV.